A single sample is the source of the 13 T cell receptor beta chains below, sequenced in a study of T cells after somatic rescue of genetic block. Method: immunoSEQ multiplex PCR; TCRdb's copy keeps in-frame clones and lacks some. Of 65,000 to 70,000 clones in the sample, about 90% were seen once. Source material: peripheral blood mononuclear cells (PBMCs). All receptors come from a man between 40 and 49 years old.

The chain employs TRBV4-1 and TRBJ2-1, with D unclear. V was pared by 1 base and J by 4 bases, with 14 bases between. The germline CDR1 and CDR2 sequences are MGHRA and YSYEKL. CDR3 size: 16 residues. This CDR3 reads CASSQGLAVSYNEQFF. The CDR3 region has the DNA TGCGCCAGCAGCCAAGGTCTGGCGGTAAGTTACAATGAGCAGTTCTTC.

The chain recombines TRBV4-1 with TRBJ1-4; D not resolved. The CDR3 length is 15 residues. Germline V gene lookup returns CDR1 MGHRA and CDR2 YSYEKL. V gave up 1 base and J gave up 8 bases, with 14 bases separating them. CDR3 protein: CASSQVGMVGEKLFF. The CDR3 DNA reads as TGCGCCAGCAGCCAAGTTGGAATGGTTGGAGAAAAACTGTTTTTT.

The table lists this clone with a count of one. The chain recombines TRBV19 with TRBJ2-3, with TRBD1 identical over 7 bases. V shed 7 bases, J shed 8 bases, and the junction held 15 bases outside the gene matches. Germline V gene data show CDR1 as LNHDA and CDR2 as SQIVND (reference sequence). This CDR3 is 15 amino acids long. The CDR3 sequence is CASNVGQGDRGTQYF. The CDR3 DNA is TGTGCCAGTAATGTTGGCCAGGGGGACCGGGGTACGCAGTATTTT.

The chain recombines TRBV9 with TRBJ2-1; perhaps TRBD1 as D (5 bases). From germline, CDR1 is SGDLS and CDR2 YYNGEE. Trimming removed 0 bases at V and 9 bases at J, with 10 bases between. The CDR3 is made up of 13 amino acids. The CDR3 here is CASSVVQGGEQFF. Here the CDR3 DNA reads TGTGCCAGCAGCGTAGTGCAGGGCGGTGAGCAGTTCTTC.

This CDR3 reads CASSRLSGGLTDTQYF. The CDR3 DNA is TGTGCCAGCAGTCGACTTAGCGGGGGGCTAACAGATACGCAGTATTTT. The V gene is TRBV2, the J gene TRBJ2-3, with 10 bases that match TRBD2. The V gene's germline CDR1 is SNHLY and CDR2 FYNNEI. After removal of 5 bases from V and 3 bases from J, the junction contained 8 bases not matched to a gene. The CDR3 extends over 16 amino acids.

The CDR3 DNA reads TGTGCCAGTAGTATCTCGGGGGCCAACGTCCTGACTTTC. As protein: CASSISGANVLTF. This chain links TRBV19 with TRBJ2-6, with D hard to call. Trimming removed 3 bases at V and 4 bases at J, with 4 bases between. Looked up from germline, CDR1 is LNHDA and CDR2 is SQIVND (reference sequence). The length of the CDR3 is 13 residues.

This clone has a count of ten or more. The rearrangement uses TRBV10-2 and TRBJ2-7; 8 positions agree with TRBD1. V was clipped by 0 bases and J by 4 bases; unmatched bases: 11. CDR3 size: 17 residues. Germline loops: CDR1 WSHSY, CDR2 SAAADI. CDR3 coding DNA: TGCGCCAGCAGTGAGTCGAACCACAGGGGGTTGAGATACGAGCAGTACTTC. Its translation: CASSESNHRGLRYEQYF.

The genes are TRBV13 and TRBJ1-5; the D is unclear. The CDR3 covers 15 residues. Germline V gene sequence: CDR1 PRHDT, CDR2 FYEKMQ (reference sequence). V was cut by 2 bases and J by 2 bases, with 10 bases left in between. CDR3 sequence: CASSLTGEGNQPQHF. The CDR3 DNA sequence: TGTGCCAGCAGCTTAACGGGTGAGGGCAATCAGCCCCAGCATTTT.

The V gene is TRBV6-1, the J gene TRBJ1-1; D not resolved. Germline CDR1 is MNHNS and CDR2 is SASEGT. This CDR3 is 14 amino acids long. The V gene lost 5 bases and the J gene lost 1 base, with 11 bases spanning the gap. DNA of the CDR3: TGTGCCAGCAGTAGTGAGGCAGGGAACACTGAAGCTTTCTTT. This gives the protein CASSSEAGNTEAFF.

The rearrangement joins TRBV19 to TRBJ2-6; no clear D. The CDR3 is 16 amino acids. Per germline, CDR1 LNHDA and CDR2 SQIVND (reference sequence). Trimming removed 4 bases from V and 0 bases from J, with 10 bases in between. The CDR3 reads CASSSPQRSGANVLTF. In nucleotides, the CDR3 is TGTGCCAGTAGTAGCCCCCAGCGCTCTGGGGCCAACGTCCTGACTTTC. The full variable domain, in which reference TRBV19 and TRBJ2-6 provide the parts outside the CDR3, is DGGITQSPKYLFRKEGQNVTLSCEQNLNHDAMYWYRQDPGQGLRLIYYSQIVNDFQKGDIAEGYSVSREKKESFPLTVTSAQKNPTAFYLCASSSPQRSGANVLTFGAGSRLTVL.

V usage is TRBV2 and J usage is TRBJ2-7; no definite D call. The CDR3 spans 12 residues. Trimming shortened V by 5 bases and J by 2 bases, and 7 bases separated the two germline ends. The V gene's germline CDR1 is SNHLY and CDR2 FYNNEI. CDR3 amino acids: CASSNGPYEQYF. The CDR3 DNA sequence: TGTGCCAGCAGTAACGGGCCCTACGAGCAGTACTTC.

V and J are TRBV9 and TRBJ1-4; the D gene is possibly TRBD1 (5 bases). V dropped 4 bases and J dropped 6 bases, with 19 bases sitting between them. CDR1 is SGDLS and CDR2 is YYNGEE in the germline V gene. This CDR3 has 16 residues. In DNA, the CDR3 is TGTGCCAGCAGCCCAAGAGACAGAAACCCCCATGAAAAACTGTTTTTT. Translated: CASSPRDRNPHEKLFF.

This clone was seen a few times. This chain connects TRBV5-1 to TRBJ2-2; 7 bases line up with TRBD1. V shed 4 bases and J 1 base; nucleotides not matched to a gene: 4. The germline gives CDR1 SGHRS, CDR2 YFSETQ. The CDR3 has 15 amino acids. The CDR3 spells CASSAWTGNTGELFF. Here the CDR3 DNA reads TGCGCCAGCAGCGCGTGGACAGGGAACACCGGGGAGCTGTTTTTT. The full variable domain, its missing parts supplied by reference TRBV5-1 and TRBJ2-2, is KAGVTQTPRYLIKTRGQQVTLSCSPISGHRSVSWYQQTPGQGLQFLFEYFSETQRNKGNFPGRFSGRQFSNSRSEMNVSTLELGDSALYLCASSAWTGNTGELFFGEGSRLTVL.